This T cell receptor (beta chain) emerged from a study of T-cell reconstitution after alpha-beta-depleted transplantation in children. This clonotype was detected many times. Trimming cost V 7 bases and J 6 bases; bases outside gene matches: 8. Germline-derived CDR1 and CDR2 are ENHRY and SYGVKD. This CDR3 comprises 14 residues. Preparation of the TCRbeta library involved a method that used unique molecular identifiers. Each CDR3 protein is one row after TCRdb ran MiXCR on the PCR reads. The data contain around 500,000 distinct CDR3 sequences, approximately 13% of them seen just once; the ten biggest clones take up over 5.5%.

V gene TRBV10-3 combines with J gene TRBJ2-3; TRBD2 matches 9 bases. The sequences come from PBMCs from the stem cell graft donor, collected from the stem cell graft. This TCR derives from a human donor who donated a stem cell graft to a child with combined immunodeficiency. The CDR3 is CAITQGLASDTQYF. The CDR3 bases are TGTGCCATCACCCAAGGACTAGCGTCGGATACGCAGTATTTT.